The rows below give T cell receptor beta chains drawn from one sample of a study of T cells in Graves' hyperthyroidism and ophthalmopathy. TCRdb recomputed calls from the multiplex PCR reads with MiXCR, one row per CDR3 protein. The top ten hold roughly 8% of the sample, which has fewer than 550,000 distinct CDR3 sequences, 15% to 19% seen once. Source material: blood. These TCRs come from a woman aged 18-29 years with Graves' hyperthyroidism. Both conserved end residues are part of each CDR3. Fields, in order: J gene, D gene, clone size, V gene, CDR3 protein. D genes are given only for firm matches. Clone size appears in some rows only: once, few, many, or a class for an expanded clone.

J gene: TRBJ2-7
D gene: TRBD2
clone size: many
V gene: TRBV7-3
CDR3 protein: CASSLSYGTSYEQYF

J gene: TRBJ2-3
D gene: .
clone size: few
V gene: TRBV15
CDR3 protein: CATSRDPNGRQTDTQYF

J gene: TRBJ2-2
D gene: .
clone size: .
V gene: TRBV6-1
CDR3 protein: CASSEAPIRELFF

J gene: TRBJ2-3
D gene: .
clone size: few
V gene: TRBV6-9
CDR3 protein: CASSSSGQVDTQYF

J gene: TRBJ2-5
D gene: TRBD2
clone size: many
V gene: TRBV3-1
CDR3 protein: CASSPSGGGGETQYF

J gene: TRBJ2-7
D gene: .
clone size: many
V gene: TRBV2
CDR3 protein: CASKKDSLYEQYF

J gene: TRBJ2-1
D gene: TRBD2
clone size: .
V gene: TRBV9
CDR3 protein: CASSVDLIAGGEQFF

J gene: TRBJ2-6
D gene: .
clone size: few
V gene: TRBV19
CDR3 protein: CASSIQGSGANVLTF

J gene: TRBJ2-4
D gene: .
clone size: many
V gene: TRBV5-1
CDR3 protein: CASSLGNENIQYF

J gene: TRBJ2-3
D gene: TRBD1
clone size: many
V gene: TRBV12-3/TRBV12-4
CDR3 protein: CASNPTGLSDTQYF

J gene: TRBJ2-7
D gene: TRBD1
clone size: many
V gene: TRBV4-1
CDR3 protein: CASSHQGAYEQYF

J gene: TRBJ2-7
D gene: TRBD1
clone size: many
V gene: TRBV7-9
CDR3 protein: CASSLGQGILFEQYF

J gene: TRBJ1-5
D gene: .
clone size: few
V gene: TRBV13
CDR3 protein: CASSLRGGGGNQPQHF

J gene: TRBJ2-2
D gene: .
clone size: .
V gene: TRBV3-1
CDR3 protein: CASSQSLFRDTGELFF

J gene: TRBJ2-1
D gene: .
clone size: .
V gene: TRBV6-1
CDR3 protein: CASSEALRGGPQNEQFF

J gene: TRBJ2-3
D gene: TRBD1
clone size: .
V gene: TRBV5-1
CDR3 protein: CASSLRTGQGTDTQYF

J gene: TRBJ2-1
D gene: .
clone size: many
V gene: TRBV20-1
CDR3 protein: CSARLGGLYNEQFF

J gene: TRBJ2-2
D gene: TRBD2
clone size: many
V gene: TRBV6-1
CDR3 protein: CASSATGLAGAGELFF

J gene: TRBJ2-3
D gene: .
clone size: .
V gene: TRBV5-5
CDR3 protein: CASSLYLLVHSDTQYF

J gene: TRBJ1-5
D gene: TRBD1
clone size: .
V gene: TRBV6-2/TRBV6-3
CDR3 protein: CASRETGDNQPQHF

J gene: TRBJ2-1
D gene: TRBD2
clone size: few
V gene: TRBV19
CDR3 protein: CASSIFGLAGSYNEQFF

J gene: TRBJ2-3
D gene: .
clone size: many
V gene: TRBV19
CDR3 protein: CASSVLAGRSTDTQYF

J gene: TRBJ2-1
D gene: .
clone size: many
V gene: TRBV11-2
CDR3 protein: CASSSRHPTVLFF

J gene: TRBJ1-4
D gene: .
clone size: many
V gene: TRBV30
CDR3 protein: CAWSPGSGEKLFF

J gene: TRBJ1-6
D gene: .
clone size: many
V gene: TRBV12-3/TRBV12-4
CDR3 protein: CASSFQGRDSPLHF

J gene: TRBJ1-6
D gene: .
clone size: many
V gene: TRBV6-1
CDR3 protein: CASNPDGGSNSPLHF

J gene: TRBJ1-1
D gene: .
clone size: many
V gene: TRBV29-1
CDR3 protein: CTLQGDTEAFF

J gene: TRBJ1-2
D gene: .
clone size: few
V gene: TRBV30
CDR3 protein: CAWSSGADGYTF

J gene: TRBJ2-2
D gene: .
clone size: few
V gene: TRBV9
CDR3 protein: CASSTRTYPTGELFF

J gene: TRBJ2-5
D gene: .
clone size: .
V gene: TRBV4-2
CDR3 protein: CASSQDFGSETQYF

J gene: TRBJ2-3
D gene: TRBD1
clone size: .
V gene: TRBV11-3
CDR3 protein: CASSFPGQGKDTQYF

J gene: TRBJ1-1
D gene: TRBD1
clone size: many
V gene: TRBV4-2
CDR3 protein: CASSQEVGQGEAEAFF

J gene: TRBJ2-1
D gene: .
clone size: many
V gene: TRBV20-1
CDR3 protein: CSAPFGSGRPNEQFF

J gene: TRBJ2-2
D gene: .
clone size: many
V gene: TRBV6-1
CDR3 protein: CASSLGVGTNTGELFF

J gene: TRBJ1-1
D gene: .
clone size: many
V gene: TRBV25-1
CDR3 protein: CASSEYFGSTEAFF

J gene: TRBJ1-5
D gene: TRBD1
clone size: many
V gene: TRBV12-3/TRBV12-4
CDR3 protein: CASSTGQGRQPQHF

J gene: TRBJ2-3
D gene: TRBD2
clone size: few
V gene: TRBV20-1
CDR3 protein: CSAVGQQLSGRVRDTQYF

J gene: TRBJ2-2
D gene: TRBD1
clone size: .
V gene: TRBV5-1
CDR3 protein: CASRSGQSNTGELFF

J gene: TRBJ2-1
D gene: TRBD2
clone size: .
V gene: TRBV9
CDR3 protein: CASRTSGRGGEQFF

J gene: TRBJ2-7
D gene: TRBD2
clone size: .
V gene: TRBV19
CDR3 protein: CASSLTSGRNYEQYF

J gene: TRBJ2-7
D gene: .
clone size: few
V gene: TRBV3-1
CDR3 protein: CASSQGTIEGYEQYF

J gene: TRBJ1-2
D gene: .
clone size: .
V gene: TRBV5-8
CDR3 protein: CASSLRGQRGYTF

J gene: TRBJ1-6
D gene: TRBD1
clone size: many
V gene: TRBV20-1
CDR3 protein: CSARQDFLTGQYYNSPLHF

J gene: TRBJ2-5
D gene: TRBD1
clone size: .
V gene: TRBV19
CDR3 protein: CASSTGQLQETQYF

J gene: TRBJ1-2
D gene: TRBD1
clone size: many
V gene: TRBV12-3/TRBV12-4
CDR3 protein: CASSPGQGAYYGYTF

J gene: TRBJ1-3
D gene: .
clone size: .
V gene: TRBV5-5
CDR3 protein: CASSNVLALGNTIYF

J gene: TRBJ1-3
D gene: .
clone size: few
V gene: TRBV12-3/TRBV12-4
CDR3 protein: CASSLAQKGPGNTIYF

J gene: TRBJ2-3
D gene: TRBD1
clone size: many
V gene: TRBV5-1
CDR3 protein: CASSWTGGKDTQYF

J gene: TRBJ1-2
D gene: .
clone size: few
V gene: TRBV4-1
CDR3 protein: CASSKPGVPSYGYTF

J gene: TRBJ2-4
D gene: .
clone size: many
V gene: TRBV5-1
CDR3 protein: CASSLAPVGGKNIQYF

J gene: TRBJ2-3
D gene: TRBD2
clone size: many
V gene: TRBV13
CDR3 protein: CASSLRARAGITDTQYF

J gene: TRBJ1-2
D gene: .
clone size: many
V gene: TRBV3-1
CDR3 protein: CASSQDETGLIYGYTF

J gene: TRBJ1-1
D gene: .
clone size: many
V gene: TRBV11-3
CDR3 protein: CASSLDRGPEAFF

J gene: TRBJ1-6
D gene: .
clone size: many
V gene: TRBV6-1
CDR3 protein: CASSSRGSDSPLHF

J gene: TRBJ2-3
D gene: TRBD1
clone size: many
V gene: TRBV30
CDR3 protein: CAWSVWTGSSTDTQYF

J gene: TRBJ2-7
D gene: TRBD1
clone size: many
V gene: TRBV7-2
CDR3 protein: CASSLERGPGEQYF

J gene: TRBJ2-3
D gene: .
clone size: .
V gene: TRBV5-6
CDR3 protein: CASSSRDTQYF

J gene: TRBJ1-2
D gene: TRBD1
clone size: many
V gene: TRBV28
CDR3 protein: CASSSGQDPYGYTF

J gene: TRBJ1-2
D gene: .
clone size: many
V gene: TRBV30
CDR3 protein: CAWSRAQGLANYGYTF

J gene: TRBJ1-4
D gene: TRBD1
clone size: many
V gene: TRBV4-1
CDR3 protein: CASSQTTGGITNEKLFF